Below, 30 T cell receptor beta chains from the same sample are listed, as sequenced in a study of technical replicates of blood from a few donors. TCRdb's table, derived via immunoSEQ multiplex PCR, lists solely in-frame clones and lacks some. The sample contains tens of thousands of clones, approximately 98% of which appear only once. Sequenced input: T cells isolated from PBMCs. Every receptor here comes from a human donor in good health.

The chain couples TRBV9 to TRBJ1-2, with TRBD1 identical over 11 bases. J was trimmed by 6 bases and V by 3 bases; bases with no gene match: 7. This CDR3 comprises 15 residues. Germline V gene sequence: CDR1 SGDLS, CDR2 YYNGEE. The CDR3 spells CASSGAGTGGDGYTF. The CDR3 coding sequence is TGTGCCAGCAGCGGAGCCGGGACAGGGGGTGATGGCTACACCTTC.

This sequence joins TRBV5-1 and TRBJ2-5, with TRBD1 as a possible D gene (6 bases). The CDR3 totals 14 residues. Germline lookup yields CDR1 SGHRS and CDR2 YFSETQ. The V end was cut by 4 bases, the J end by 4 bases, with 14 bases between. CDR3 in amino acids: CASSVNRVRETQYF. As DNA, the CDR3 is TGCGCCAGCAGCGTTAACAGGGTTCGAGAGACCCAGTACTTC.

J is TRBJ2-7 and V is TRBV19; 7 nucleotides line up with TRBD1. This CDR3 is 13 amino acids long. The junction had 4 bases not matched to a gene; V was cut back by 6 bases and J by 2 bases. Germline-derived CDR1 and CDR2 are LNHDA and SQIVND (reference sequence). The CDR3 is CASRRQGTYEQYF. DNA for the CDR3: TGTGCCAGTAGGCGACAGGGAACCTACGAGCAGTACTTC.

This clone has only one observation. The chain has TRBV28 and TRBJ2-7, with D maybe TRBD2 (6 bases). This CDR3 region has 13 residues. Germline values: CDR1 MDHEN, CDR2 SYDVKM. The ends were cut back, 5 bases at V and 4 bases at J, with 12 bases in the middle. The CDR3 DNA sequence: TGTGCCAGCAGTGCTACGGGAGCTTACGAGCAGTACTTC. As protein: CASSATGAYEQYF.

The rearrangement uses TRBV2 and TRBJ1-1, with a possible D match to TRBD1 (6 bases). The CDR3 consists of 14 residues. The V gene's germline CDR1 is SNHLY and CDR2 FYNNEI. V dropped 5 bases and J dropped 4 bases, with 14 bases sitting between them. The CDR3 region is CASSQGREGTEAFF. The CDR3 nucleotides are TGTGCCAGCAGTCAGGGGAGAGAGGGCACTGAAGCTTTCTTT.

The chain couples TRBV6-5 to TRBJ2-1; D unclear. With 2 bases removed from V and 7 bases from J, the gap between germline ends came to 15 bases. Germline CDR1 reads MNHEY; CDR2 reads SVGAGI. The CDR3 loop spans 15 amino acids. CDR3 sequence reads: CASSYNFLVGNEQFF. The CDR3 coding sequence is TGTGCCAGCAGTTACAACTTCCTAGTTGGGAATGAGCAGTTCTTC.

This clone was seen a single time. V is TRBV7-3 and J is TRBJ2-3; D is ambiguous. Germline values: CDR1 SGHTA, CDR2 FQGTGA. V lost 2 bases, J lost 2 bases, and 8 bases lay in between. The CDR3 contains 14 residues. CDR3 protein: CASSLLGFTDTQYF. DNA for the CDR3: TGTGCCAGCAGCTTACTAGGATTCACAGATACGCAGTATTTT.

The chain has TRBV11-2 and TRBJ2-7, with TRBD2 as a possible D gene (5 bases). Per the germline V gene, CDR1 is SGHAT and CDR2 is FQNNGV. Trimming left V 2 bases short and J 3 bases short, with 14 bases between. This CDR3 region has 15 residues. The CDR3 nucleotides read TGTGCCAGCAGCTTAAGAGGTCAGGAGGTCTACGAGCAGTACTTC. Translation gives CASSLRGQEVYEQYF.

V and J are TRBV6-5 and TRBJ2-7, with D possibly being TRBD1 (6 bases). CDR1 MNHEY and CDR2 SVGAGI come from the germline V gene. The V end was cut by 6 bases, the J end by 2 bases, with 11 bases between. This CDR3 spans 13 amino acids. CDR3 sequence: CASRIGQPYEQYF. The DNA of the CDR3 is TGTGCCAGCAGGATCGGACAGCCCTACGAGCAGTACTTC.

The rearrangement links TRBV16 to TRBJ1-2; D ambiguous. Trimming pared 0 bases from V and 4 bases from J, leaving 6 bases between. The CDR3 is 13 amino acids. From germline, CDR1 is KGHSY and CDR2 FQNENV. The CDR3 nucleotides read TGTGCCAGCAGCCAATCCACAGTCTATGGCTACACCTTC. Its translation is CASSQSTVYGYTF.

The rearrangement links TRBV4-1 to TRBJ2-7; D may be TRBD2 (6 bases). Germline CDR1 MGHRA, CDR2 YSYEKL. The V end lost 2 bases, the J end lost 1 base, and 12 bases lay between the germline ends. This CDR3 has 15 amino acids. The CDR3 sequence: CASSQSGVPSYEQYF. The CDR3 DNA sequence: TGCGCCAGCAGCCAATCGGGGGTTCCTTCCTACGAGCAGTACTTC.

The chain joins TRBV6-5 to TRBJ2-1; D is perhaps TRBD2 (5 bases). Germline V gene lookup returns CDR1 MNHEY and CDR2 SVGAGI. The CDR3 consists of 14 residues. V shed 4 bases and J shed 0 bases, with 7 bases lying between them. The CDR3 DNA reads TGTGCCAGCAGTTCTGGGAGCTCCTACAATGAGCAGTTCTTC. Its translation is CASSSGSSYNEQFF.

The chain is built from TRBV2 and TRBJ2-7, with D tentatively TRBD1 (5 bases). There are 12 residues in the CDR3. The V end lost 7 bases, the J end lost 3 bases, and 10 bases lay between the germline ends. Germline loops: CDR1 SNHLY, CDR2 FYNNEI. This chain's CDR3 is CASTGGHYEQYF. The CDR3 DNA sequence: TGTGCCAGCACCGGCGGACACTACGAGCAGTACTTC.

CDR3 protein: CASSRIAGEVTQYF. The CDR3 bases are TGTGCCAGCAGCCGTATAGCGGGAGAGGTTACGCAGTATTTT. The gene calls are TRBV7-6 and TRBJ2-3, with 9 bases aligning to TRBD2. With 5 bases clipped from V and 8 bases from J, the junction kept 8 bases outside the gene matches. The CDR3 consists of 14 residues. Germline V gene lookup returns CDR1 SGHVS and CDR2 FNYEAQ.

This chain connects TRBV19 to TRBJ1-1; no clear D gene. The CDR3 is made up of 14 amino acids. V lost 4 bases and J lost 3, with 12 bases in between. CDR1 LNHDA and CDR2 SQIVND come from the germline V gene (reference sequence). Written as DNA, the CDR3 is TGTGCCAGTAGTAACTCGGGATCTTACACTGAAGCTTTCTTT. Translated, it gives CASSNSGSYTEAFF.

V gene TRBV7-6 combines with J gene TRBJ2-7; D is uncertain. CDR1 SGHVS and CDR2 FNYEAQ come from the germline V gene. This CDR3 contains 13 residues. V lost 1 base to trimming and J lost 0 bases, with 4 bases between them. CDR3 nucleotides: TGTGCCAGCAGCTTAGTAGACTCCTACGAGCAGTACTTC. Amino acid sequence: CASSLVDSYEQYF.

The rearrangement uses TRBV5-1 and TRBJ2-5, with 10 positions matching TRBD1. Germline V gives CDR1 SGHRS, CDR2 YFSETQ. Unmatched junction bases numbered 5, after V lost 0 bases and J lost 6 bases. The CDR3 spans 15 residues. The chain's CDR3 is CASSLGQGAIKTQYF. The DNA of the CDR3 is TGCGCCAGCAGCTTGGGACAGGGGGCTATTAAGACCCAGTACTTC.

The rearrangement links TRBV4-1 to TRBJ2-3; TRBD1 is a possible D gene (6 bases). Trimming took off 3 bases at V and 2 bases at J, with 12 bases between the two ends. The CDR3 runs 15 residues. Germline CDR1 MGHRA, CDR2 YSYEKL. CDR3 region: CASSHPTGNTDTQYF. In nucleotides, the CDR3 is TGCGCCAGCAGCCACCCGACAGGTAACACAGATACGCAGTATTTT.

This CDR3 is CAAPGLRISDEQFF. For the CDR3, the DNA is TGTGCCGCCCCGGGACTACGAATCTCCGATGAGCAGTTCTTC. The V call is TRBV30, the J call TRBJ2-1; 7 nucleotides line up with TRBD2. Looked up from germline, CDR1 is GTSNPN and CDR2 is SVGIG (reference sequence). The V gene end was trimmed by 8 bases and the J gene end by 8 bases; junction bases not matched to a gene: 15. The CDR3 contains 14 residues.

This clone was found a few times. The V call is TRBV5-8, the J call TRBJ2-7; possibly TRBD2 for D (5 bases). V dropped 6 bases and J dropped 2 bases, with 15 bases sitting between them. The V gene's germline CDR1 is SGHTS and CDR2 YDEGEE. The CDR3 extends over 14 amino acids. CDR3 sequence: CASTPRPGTYEQYF. In DNA form, the CDR3 reads TGTGCCAGCACCCCCCGCCCGGGAACCTACGAGCAGTACTTC.

The chain joins TRBV5-4 to TRBJ2-5, with 9 positions matching TRBD1. CDR1 and CDR2 from the germline V gene are SGHNT and YYREEE (reference sequence). V shed 3 bases, J shed 3 bases, and the junction held 3 bases outside the gene matches. This CDR3 has 14 residues. The CDR3 reads CASSWGQGKETQYF. The CDR3 DNA reads as TGTGCCAGCAGCTGGGGACAGGGAAAAGAGACCCAGTACTTC.

The chain links TRBV7-3 to TRBJ2-4; 16 bases fit TRBD2. The CDR3 length is 16 residues. The V gene's germline CDR1 is SGHTA and CDR2 FQGTGA. V was clipped by 4 bases and J by 7 bases; unmatched bases: 4. In nucleotides, the CDR3 is TGTGCCAGCAGCTACGGGACTAGCGGGAGGGCCAACATTCAGTACTTC. Translating it yields CASSYGTSGRANIQYF.

V is TRBV27 and J is TRBJ1-1; D gene uncertain. This CDR3 contains 15 residues. Trimming pared 0 bases from V and 1 base from J, leaving 9 bases between. The germline gives CDR1 MNHEY, CDR2 SMNVEV (reference sequence). CDR3 DNA: TGTGCCAGCAGTTTATCGTGGGCCGGGAACACTGAAGCTTTCTTT. It yields the protein CASSLSWAGNTEAFF.

The chain employs TRBV7-9 and TRBJ2-1; D is perhaps TRBD1 (6 bases). The germline V and J ends were trimmed by 3 bases and 7 bases, with 16 bases remaining between them. The germline V gene encodes CDR1 SEHNR and CDR2 FQNEAQ (reference sequence). The CDR3 loop spans 15 amino acids. DNA of the CDR3: TGTGCCAGCAGCTTCCAGGAGACAGGAATAAATGAGCAGTTCTTC. Its translation: CASSFQETGINEQFF.

The V call is TRBV6-1, the J call TRBJ1-4; no clear D gene. Germline V gene data show CDR1 as MNHNS and CDR2 as SASEGT. CDR3 length: 15 residues. V was cut by 9 bases and J by 10 bases, with 24 bases left in between. The CDR3 is CASPLTVGGVGKLFF. As DNA, the CDR3 is TGTGCCAGTCCCCTTACAGTGGGTGGTGTTGGAAAACTGTTTTTT.

This clone came up once. J is TRBJ1-3 and V is TRBV18; 7 positions match TRBD1. V lost 2 bases to trimming and J lost 4 bases; unmatched junction nucleotides: 2. There are 14 residues in the CDR3. The germline gives CDR1 KGHSH, CDR2 LQKENI. The CDR3 DNA reads TGTGCCAGCTCACCAGACAGGGCCGGAAACACCATATATTTT. Protein: CASSPDRAGNTIYF.

This chain links TRBV19 with TRBJ2-5; D perhaps matches TRBD1 (6 bases). CDR1 and CDR2 from the germline V gene are LNHDA and SQIVND (reference sequence). Trimming took off 2 bases at V and 1 base at J, with 14 bases between the two ends. The CDR3 runs 16 residues. CDR3 residues: CASSIIGQRSQETQYF. The CDR3 nucleotides are TGTGCCAGTAGTATAATCGGACAGCGTAGCCAAGAGACCCAGTACTTC. The variable domain in full, with the rest retrieved from reference TRBV19 and TRBJ2-5, is DGGITQSPKYLFRKEGQNVTLSCEQNLNHDAMYWYRQDPGQGLRLIYYSQIVNDFQKGDIAEGYSVSREKKESFPLTVTSAQKNPTAFYLCASSIIGQRSQETQYFGPGTRLLVL.

The J gene is TRBJ1-5, the V gene TRBV6-1, with D maybe TRBD1 (6 bases). Trimming cost V 8 bases and J 0 bases, with 11 bases left between them. The CDR3 length is 14 residues. CDR1 is MNHNS, CDR2 SASEGT, per germline. The CDR3: CASGQGHSNQPQHF. Written as DNA, the CDR3 is TGTGCCAGCGGCCAGGGACATAGCAATCAGCCCCAGCATTTT.

The gene calls are TRBV6-6 and TRBJ1-1, with no clear D. This CDR3 spans 13 amino acids. The ends were cut back, 11 bases at V and 4 bases at J, with 17 bases in the middle. The germline gives CDR1 MNHNY, CDR2 SVGAGI (reference sequence). CDR3: CAAVGVPVTEAFF. In nucleotides, the CDR3 is TGTGCCGCAGTCGGGGTCCCCGTCACTGAAGCTTTCTTT.

This clone was picked up a small number of times. The rearrangement joins TRBV7-2 to TRBJ1-2, with D perhaps matching TRBD1 (5 bases). V gave up 0 bases and J gave up 6 bases, with 11 bases separating them. The CDR3 loop spans 14 amino acids. Germline CDR1 and CDR2: SGHTA and FQGNSA. The CDR3 bases are TGTGCCAGCAGCTTAGCGGCGGGGGATCATGGCTACACCTTC. It yields the protein CASSLAAGDHGYTF. Together with reference TRBV7-2 and TRBJ1-2, the CDR3 gives the full variable domain: GAGVSQSPSNKVTEKGKDVELRCDPISGHTALYWYRQSLGQGLEFLIYFQGNSAPDKSGLPSDRFSAERTGGSVSTLTIQRTQQEDSAVYLCASSLAAGDHGYTFGSGTRLTVV.